Listed here are 10 T cell receptor beta chains from one sample, sequenced in a study of T-cell reconstitution after alpha-beta-depleted transplantation in children. Molecular barcoding with unique molecular identifiers was used for the TCRbeta library. One entry per CDR3 protein, called by TCRdb with MiXCR from the PCR reads. The profile covers about 460,000 distinct CDR3 sequences, with around 12% appearing a single time and about 5.6% taken by the ten largest. Sequences were derived from PBMCs from the stem cell graft donor, sampled from the stem cell graft. The origin of the receptors is a human donor who donated a stem cell graft to a child with combined immunodeficiency.

This chain joins TRBV6-1 and TRBJ2-3; a possible D gene is TRBD1 (5 bases). V lost 7 bases and J lost 4, with 15 bases in between. The CDR3 runs to 14 residues. Germline V gene data show CDR1 as MNHNS and CDR2 as SASEGT. The CDR3 sequence: CASNGDRRADTQYF. Written as DNA, the CDR3 is TGTGCCAGCAACGGAGACAGAAGGGCAGATACGCAGTATTTT.

The CDR3 bases are TGTGCCAGCAGCCGACTTTGGGGTCAAGAGACCCAGTACTTC. Its protein is CASSRLWGQETQYF. This chain joins TRBV11-2 and TRBJ2-5; D remains ambiguous. CDR1 and CDR2 from the germline V gene are SGHAT and FQNNGV. V gave up 5 bases and J gave up 2 bases, with 12 bases separating them. This CDR3 comprises 14 residues.

This clonotype appeared a few times. The chain combines TRBV20-1 with TRBJ1-2; no clear D. Per the germline V gene, CDR1 is DFQATT and CDR2 is SNEGSKA (reference sequence). This CDR3 contains 11 residues. V was shortened by 6 bases and J by 8 bases, with 13 bases between the two germline ends. In DNA form, the CDR3 reads TGCAGTGCCTTCACCGGGGAAGGCTACACCTTC. It specifies CSAFTGEGYTF.

This chain connects TRBV21-1 to TRBJ2-3; the table's TRBD1 call for D was not verified on the DNA. TRBV21-1 represents a pseudogene. The CDR3 spans 15 residues. The CDR3 here is CASSSLDTRSDTQYF. CDR3 DNA sequence: TGTGCCAGCAGCTCCCTGGACACACGCTCAGATACGCAGTATTTT.

This clonotype was seen a few times. This chain uses TRBV10-3 with TRBJ2-3, with TRBD1 as a possible D gene (5 bases). The germline V and J ends were trimmed by 0 bases and 1 base, with 14 bases remaining between them. Germline V gene data show CDR1 as ENHRY and CDR2 as SYGVKD. CDR3 length: 17 amino acids. CDR3: CAISESMKGVGTDTQYF. The CDR3 region has the DNA TGTGCCATCAGTGAGTCGATGAAAGGGGTCGGCACAGATACGCAGTATTTT.

This clonotype was observed a few times. The chain recombines TRBV7-7 with TRBJ2-5, with a possible D match to TRBD2 (5 bases). The CDR3 spans 13 residues. Trimming cost V 1 base and J 5 bases, with 8 bases left between them. Germline V gene data show CDR1 as SSHAT and CDR2 as FNYEAQ (reference sequence). CDR3: CASSLVARETQYF. The CDR3 DNA reads TGTGCCAGCAGCTTAGTAGCGCGGGAGACCCAGTACTTC. The whole variable domain, filled in from reference TRBV7-7 and TRBJ2-5, reads GAGVSQSPRYKVTKRGQDVTLRCDPISSHATLYWYQQALGQGPEFLTYFNYEAQPDKSGLPSDRFSAERPEGSISTLTIQRTEQRDSAMYRCASSLVARETQYFGPGTRLLVL.

This CDR3 reads CASSIRGGWDRAGTEAFF. The DNA of the CDR3 is TGTGCCAGTAGTATTAGGGGAGGGTGGGACAGGGCCGGGACTGAAGCTTTCTTT. The rearrangement uses TRBV19 and TRBJ1-1, with 9 bases matching TRBD1. There are 18 residues in the CDR3. V gave up 3 bases and J gave up 5 bases; unmatched junction bases: 16. Germline assignment: CDR1 LNHDA and CDR2 SQIVND (reference sequence).

This clonotype was seen at least ten times. The chain uses TRBV6-5 and TRBJ2-5; tentatively, D is TRBD1 (6 bases). The CDR3 extends over 12 amino acids. V shed 7 bases and J shed 5 bases, with 11 bases lying between them. CDR1 is MNHEY and CDR2 is SVGAGI in the germline V gene. Here the CDR3 DNA reads TGTGCCAGCACTAGGGGGACGGAGACCCAGTACTTC. Translating it yields CASTRGTETQYF.

The chain combines TRBV28 with TRBJ1-1; D perhaps matches TRBD1 (6 bases). CDR3 length: 13 residues. In germline, CDR1 is MDHEN, CDR2 SYDVKM. The V end was cut by 7 bases, the J end by 8 bases, with 17 bases between. CDR3 protein: CASKSQGRGEAFF. The CDR3 nucleotides are TGTGCCAGCAAATCTCAGGGTAGGGGGGAAGCTTTCTTT.

This clonotype occurred a few times. This chain joins TRBV5-1 and TRBJ2-7, with D possibly matching TRBD1 (5 bases). Germline-derived CDR1 and CDR2 are SGHRS and YFSETQ. The CDR3 has 15 amino acids. Trimming left V 1 base short and J 2 bases short, with 13 bases between. Here the CDR3 DNA reads TGCGCCAGCAGCTTGCCCTTGACAGATACCTACGAGCAGTACTTC. Translated: CASSLPLTDTYEQYF.